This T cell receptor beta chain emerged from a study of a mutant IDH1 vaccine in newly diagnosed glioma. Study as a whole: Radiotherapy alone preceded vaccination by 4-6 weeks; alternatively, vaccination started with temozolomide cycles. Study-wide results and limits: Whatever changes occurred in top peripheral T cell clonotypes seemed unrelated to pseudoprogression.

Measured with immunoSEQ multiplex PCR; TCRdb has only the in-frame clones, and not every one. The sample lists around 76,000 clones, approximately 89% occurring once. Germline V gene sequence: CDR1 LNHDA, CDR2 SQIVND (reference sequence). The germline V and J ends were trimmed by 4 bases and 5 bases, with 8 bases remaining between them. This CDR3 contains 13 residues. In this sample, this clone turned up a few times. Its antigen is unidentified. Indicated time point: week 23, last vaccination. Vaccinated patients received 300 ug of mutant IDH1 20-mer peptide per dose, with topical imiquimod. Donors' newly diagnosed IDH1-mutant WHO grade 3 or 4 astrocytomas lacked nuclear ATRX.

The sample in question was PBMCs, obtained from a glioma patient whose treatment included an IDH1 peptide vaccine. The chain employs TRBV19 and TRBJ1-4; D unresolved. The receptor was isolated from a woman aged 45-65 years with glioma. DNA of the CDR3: TGTGCCAGTAGTAGTCAGAGAAATGAAAAACTGTTTTTT. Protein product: CASSSQRNEKLFF.